The 7 T cell receptor beta chains reported below all come from one sample, sequenced in a study of T-cell memory formation after mild COVID-19. TCRdb called the 5' RACE reads again in MiXCR, with one record for every CDR3 protein. The sample holds approximately 290,000 distinct CDR3 sequences, approximately 8% seen once. The sample taken for sequencing was PBMCs or a T cell subset sorted from them (not recorded which). Receptor source: a young man who had mild COVID-19 (a few samples of this study predate the infection). Cell type and time point are not known.

At least ten counts were recorded for this clonotype. The chain joins TRBV18 to TRBJ2-1; no clear D gene. The CDR3 is 12 amino acids. Germline V gene data show CDR1 as KGHSH and CDR2 as LQKENI. Trimming pared 3 bases from V and 10 bases from J, leaving 10 bases between. The CDR3 loop reads CASSPWAKEQFF. CDR3 in DNA: TGTGCCAGCTCACCCTGGGCCAAGGAGCAGTTCTTC.

This clonotype turned up a few times. The gene calls are TRBV20-1 and TRBJ2-2; 7 bases are shared with TRBD2. Looked up from germline, CDR1 is DFQATT and CDR2 is SNEGSKA (reference sequence). Germline trimming cut 5 bases from V and 2 bases from J; bases unmatched to any gene: 11. The CDR3 is 16 residues long. CDR3 DNA sequence: TGCAGTGCTCCCTACCGAGGCGGGGGAAACACCGGGGAGCTGTTTTTT. Translated, it gives CSAPYRGGGNTGELFF.

V and J are TRBV20-1 and TRBJ1-2, with 7 bases lining up with TRBD1. The CDR3 runs to 14 residues. Germline V lookup: CDR1 DFQATT, CDR2 SNEGSKA (reference sequence). Unmatched junction bases numbered 10, after V lost 4 bases and J lost 5 bases. The CDR3 here is CSATQGDREYGYTF. Written as DNA, the CDR3 is TGCAGTGCTACCCAGGGTGACAGGGAATATGGCTACACCTTC.

This clonotype was counted many times. The chain couples TRBV6-5 to TRBJ2-1; D unresolved. Germline V gene sequence: CDR1 MNHEY, CDR2 SVGAGI. The germline V and J ends were trimmed by 0 bases and 9 bases, with 6 bases remaining between them. This CDR3 has 12 residues. CDR3 residues: CASSYSGPEQFF. CDR3 sequence (DNA): TGTGCCAGCAGTTACTCCGGTCCTGAGCAGTTCTTC.

This clonotype was counted at least ten times. This chain connects TRBV12-3 or TRBV12-4 to TRBJ2-2; maybe TRBD2 (6 bases). Trimming pared 6 bases from V and 4 bases from J, leaving 18 bases between. The CDR3 length is 16 residues. This CDR3 is CASRDGTSRGTGELFF. CDR3 bases: TGTGCCAGCAGGGACGGGACGTCGCGGGGCACCGGGGAGCTGTTTTTT.

This clonotype was observed a few times. Here the CDR3 DNA reads TGTGCCAGCAGTGAAGCGGGACAGGGGTTACATGAGCAGTTCTTC. As protein: CASSEAGQGLHEQFF. The rearrangement uses TRBV2 and TRBJ2-1; TRBD1 matches 10 bases. The J segment lost 8 bases and the V segment lost 0 bases, leaving 4 bases of the junction unmatched. Germline-derived CDR1 and CDR2 are SNHLY and FYNNEI. The CDR3 has 15 amino acids.

This clonotype was seen a few times. The chain links TRBV10-3 to TRBJ2-3; 10 positions agree with TRBD1. This CDR3 has 13 residues. With V trimmed by 9 bases and J by 4 bases, 4 bases remained unmatched. From germline, CDR1 is ENHRY and CDR2 SYGVKD. The CDR3 region has the DNA TGTGCCATGATGGGACAGGGGTCAGATACGCAGTATTTT. Its protein product is CAMMGQGSDTQYF.